Presented here are 10 T cell receptor beta chains from one specimen sequenced in a study of T cell changes during pregnancy in multiple sclerosis. Produced via immunoSEQ multiplex PCR; TCRdb's table is partial and in-frame only. The table lists 95,000 to 100,000 clones, 91% of them singletons. The starting material was peripheral blood, obtained in the second trimester of pregnancy. The receptor set was obtained from a female donor with multiple sclerosis, enrolled in a pregnancy study.

Only one count was recorded for this clone. The V gene is TRBV19, the J gene TRBJ1-3; a possible D gene is TRBD1 (5 bases). The CDR3 length is 17 residues. Looked up from germline, CDR1 is LNHDA and CDR2 is SQIVND (reference sequence). The V end lost 2 bases, the J end lost 0 bases, and 14 bases lay between the germline ends. The DNA for the CDR3 is TGTGCCAGTAGTATACCACGGGACTGGAGCTCTGGAAACACCATATATTTT. Protein: CASSIPRDWSSGNTIYF.

The chain has TRBV4-1 and TRBJ2-7; 9 bases line up with TRBD2. V gave up 3 bases and J gave up 2 bases; unmatched junction bases: 5. This CDR3 region has 15 residues. The germline V gene has CDR1 MGHRA and CDR2 YSYEKL. In DNA, the CDR3 is TGCGCCAGCAGCCACGCCGGGACTAGCACCTACGAGCAGTACTTC. The encoded protein is CASSHAGTSTYEQYF.

This CDR3 is CASSLGLETEAFF. CDR3 in DNA: TGTGCCAGCAGCTTAGGATTAGAAACTGAAGCTTTCTTT. The J gene is TRBJ1-1, the V gene TRBV7-9; D unresolved. Germline CDR1 SEHNR, CDR2 FQNEAQ (reference sequence). This CDR3 has 13 residues. V was trimmed by 1 base and J by 5 bases, leaving 8 bases between them.

The gene calls are TRBV28 and TRBJ1-1; the match to TRBD1 covers 7 bases. The CDR3 is made up of 15 amino acids. V lost 6 bases, J lost 0 bases, and 7 bases stayed unmatched. CDR1 and CDR2 from the germline V gene are MDHEN and SYDVKM. This CDR3 reads CASSLNRGVNTEAFF. CDR3 nucleotides: TGTGCCAGCAGCCTAAACAGGGGAGTGAACACTGAAGCTTTCTTT.

V is TRBV9 and J is TRBJ2-2; D not resolved. The germline V gene has CDR1 SGDLS and CDR2 YYNGEE. The length of the CDR3 is 15 residues. Trimming cost V 6 bases and J 5 bases, with 17 bases left between them. CDR3 sequence: CASNTAGAWTGELFF. The CDR3 nucleotides are TGTGCCAGCAACACGGCTGGAGCTTGGACCGGGGAGCTGTTTTTT.

This clone was found a few times. The CDR3 protein is CASSETGGTEAFF. For the CDR3, the DNA is TGTGCCAGTAGTGAGACAGGGGGGACTGAAGCTTTCTTT. This rearrangement joins TRBV19 to TRBJ1-1; 9 nucleotides agree with TRBD1. This CDR3 region has 13 residues. Germline lookup yields CDR1 LNHDA and CDR2 SQIVND (reference sequence). The junction had 3 bases not matched to a gene; V was cut back by 5 bases and J by 5 bases.

The chain joins TRBV14 to TRBJ2-1; 10 bases fit TRBD2. The CDR3 has 17 amino acids. Germline lookup yields CDR1 SGHDN and CDR2 FVKESK. Trimming at V came to 0 bases and at J to 4 bases, leaving 6 bases not matched to a gene. The CDR3 region has the DNA TGTGCCAGCAGCCAAGATTTCGGGACTAGCGTTTACAATGAGCAGTTCTTC. Protein product: CASSQDFGTSVYNEQFF.

The V and J genes are TRBV28 and TRBJ2-7, with TRBD1 as a possible D gene (6 bases). CDR1 and CDR2 (germline): MDHEN, SYDVKM. The V and J ends lost 3 bases and 0 bases respectively, with 12 bases between them. The CDR3 covers 15 residues. The CDR3 region has the DNA TGTGCCAGCAGTTTCAGGGGTACTAGCTCCTACGAGCAGTACTTC. This gives the protein CASSFRGTSSYEQYF.

This clone was seen a few times. V and J are TRBV28 and TRBJ1-2; 9 bases are a match to TRBD1. The CDR3 is 17 amino acids. Germline CDR1 MDHEN, CDR2 SYDVKM. Unmatched junction bases numbered 14, after V lost 5 bases and J lost 4 bases. In DNA form, the CDR3 reads TGTGCCAGCAGTCCGTGGGGACAGGGCGTTCCTAGCTATGGCTACACCTTC. Protein sequence: CASSPWGQGVPSYGYTF.

This clone is a singleton in its sample. The chain is built from TRBV28 and TRBJ1-5; D might be TRBD1 (6 bases). The CDR3 has 18 amino acids. V was cut by 3 bases and J by 5 bases, with 23 bases left in between. CDR1 is MDHEN and CDR2 is SYDVKM in the germline V gene. CDR3 amino acids: CASSLAGQAGGYYQPQHF. The CDR3 DNA sequence: TGTGCCAGCAGTTTGGCCGGGCAGGCTGGGGGCTACTATCAGCCCCAGCATTTT. Based on the CDR3 plus reference TRBV28 and TRBJ1-5, the full variable domain is DVKVTQSSRYLVKRTGEKVFLECVQDMDHENMFWYRQDPGLGLRLIYFSYDVKMKEKGDIPEGYSVSREKKERFSLILESASTNQTSMYLCASSLAGQAGGYYQPQHFGDGTRLSIL.